This entry lists 32 T cell receptor beta chains sequenced from one sample in a study of cytomegalovirus exposure and HLA in healthy donors. The PCR had 60 Vbeta and 13 Jbeta primers. Clones were sequenced by immunoSEQ multiplex PCR, and TCRdb holds only the in-frame ones, with some missing. The sample lists some 160,000 clones; over 80% were seen once. Sequencing was performed on PBMCs. The source is a male donor in good health and CMV-seropositive.

This clone appeared once. The V gene is TRBV11-3, the J gene TRBJ2-1, with D unresolved. The ends were cut back, 4 bases at V and 8 bases at J, with 6 bases in the middle. The CDR3 is 11 residues long. Germline V CDR1 and CDR2: SGHNT, YENEEA. CDR3 in amino acids: CASSSFDEQFF. Written as DNA, the CDR3 is TGTGCCAGCAGCTCTTTCGATGAGCAGTTCTTC.

The rearrangement joins TRBV4-1 to TRBJ2-3; D is uncertain. The V gene lost 1 base and the J gene lost 6 bases, with 17 bases spanning the gap. The germline gives CDR1 MGHRA, CDR2 YSYEKL. The CDR3 is 16 residues long. CDR3 DNA sequence: TGCGCCAGCAGCCAAGCCCTGACATTAGTTAATGATACGCAGTATTTT. This codes for CASSQALTLVNDTQYF.

DNA of the CDR3: TGTGCCAGCAGCCCCCCCCCAGCGGGAGAAGTCTACAATGAGCAGTTCTTC. This sequence encodes CASSPPPAGEVYNEQFF. The chain recombines TRBV13 with TRBJ2-1, with TRBD2 matching over 8 bases. Trimming removed 5 bases from V and 3 bases from J; junction bases left unmatched: 12. The CDR3 loop spans 17 amino acids. Germline loops: CDR1 PRHDT, CDR2 FYEKMQ (reference sequence).

The genes are TRBV7-9 and TRBJ1-2, with D unclear. Germline lookup yields CDR1 SEHNR and CDR2 FQNEAQ (reference sequence). The CDR3 contains 11 residues. With 6 bases removed from V and 7 bases from J, the gap between germline ends came to 9 bases. CDR3 sequence (DNA): TGTGCCAGCAGTCCGACAAGTGGCTACACCTTC. Protein product: CASSPTSGYTF.

V and J are TRBV7-9 and TRBJ2-7, with 12 bases matching TRBD1. The CDR3 spans 15 residues. CDR1 is SEHNR and CDR2 is FQNEAQ in the germline V gene (reference sequence). Trimming took 5 bases from V and 7 from J; bases not matched to a gene: 9. CDR3 nucleotide sequence: TGTGCCAGCAGCCTTACCGGGACAGGGGGCGTTGAGCAGTACTTC. This codes for CASSLTGTGGVEQYF.

The chain has TRBV15 and TRBJ2-1, with D possibly TRBD1 on 5 matching bases. CDR3 size: 16 residues. Per the germline V gene, CDR1 is LNHNV and CDR2 is YYDKDF (reference sequence). V was cut by 5 bases and J by 3 bases, with 17 bases left in between. As DNA, the CDR3 is TGTGCCACCAGCCCGGATCAGGGCGATTTCTACAATGAGCAGTTCTTC. As protein: CATSPDQGDFYNEQFF.

The gene calls are TRBV5-1 and TRBJ2-7; 7 nucleotides line up with TRBD2. The CDR3 consists of 15 residues. Trimming cost V 2 bases and J 5 bases; bases outside gene matches: 10. Germline CDR1 and CDR2: SGHRS and YFSETQ. CDR3 DNA: TGCGCCAGCAGCTTAAGACCGGCGGGAGAAAACGAGCAGTACTTC. Translation gives CASSLRPAGENEQYF.

A remark on this clone: The conserved final phenylalanine or tryptophan is absent from the CDR3, which likely points to a read error. The V call is TRBV7-9, the J call TRBJ1-1; D uncertain. This CDR3 is built from 10 residues. CDR1 is SEHNR, CDR2 FQNEAQ, per germline (reference sequence). The CDR3 here is CSSSGSEAFL. For the CDR3, the DNA is TGTTCCAGCAGTGGTTCTGAAGCTTTCCTT.

The chain recombines TRBV7-9 with TRBJ2-7; perhaps TRBD1 as D (5 bases). The V gene's germline CDR1 is SEHNR and CDR2 FQNEAQ (reference sequence). The V gene lost 0 bases and the J gene lost 0 bases, with 15 bases spanning the gap. This CDR3 has 17 residues. CDR3 sequence: CASSLAGVRSFSYEQYF. As DNA, the CDR3 is TGTGCCAGCAGCTTAGCAGGGGTGAGGAGTTTCTCCTACGAGCAGTACTTC.

The chain recombines TRBV2 with TRBJ2-5, with D unresolved. The germline gives CDR1 SNHLY, CDR2 FYNNEI. The CDR3 runs 11 residues. Trimming removed 2 bases from V and 11 bases from J, with 9 bases in between. CDR3 bases: TGTGCCAGCAGTGAAAGAGTAGAGCAGTACTTC. Its protein product is CASSERVEQYF.

This rearrangement joins TRBV10-3 to TRBJ2-7; the D gene is possibly TRBD2 (5 bases). The CDR3 runs to 13 residues. V was shortened by 7 bases and J by 2 bases, with 12 bases between the two germline ends. Germline CDR1 reads ENHRY; CDR2 reads SYGVKD. In DNA form, the CDR3 reads TGTGCCATCACGGCTAGCCCAACCTACGAGCAGTACTTC. This encodes CAITASPTYEQYF.

This clone came up a few times. The chain links TRBV10-3 to TRBJ1-2; D is unresolved. V lost 2 bases and J 8 bases, leaving 18 bases between the germline ends. The CDR3 covers 15 residues. From germline, CDR1 is ENHRY and CDR2 SYGVKD. DNA for the CDR3: TGTGCCATCAGTGAGGAGGGTGCTAGGTCTGGCGGCTACACCTTC. As protein: CAISEEGARSGGYTF.

This clone was picked up one time. The V and J genes are TRBV28 and TRBJ2-3, with a tentative D call TRBD1 (6 bases). V dropped 3 bases and J dropped 3 bases, with 25 bases sitting between them. Germline V gene lookup returns CDR1 MDHEN and CDR2 SYDVKM. CDR3 length equals 19 residues. CDR3 sequence reads: CASSFPGHTDQRRTDTQYF. CDR3 nucleotides: TGTGCCAGCAGTTTTCCGGGACACACGGATCAGAGAAGGACAGATACGCAGTATTTT.

The CDR3 is CASSYNLRDSYEQYF. CDR3 DNA: TGTGCCAGCAGTTACAATCTCAGGGATAGCTACGAGCAGTACTTC. V is TRBV6-6 and J is TRBJ2-7, with D maybe TRBD1 (5 bases). The CDR3 length is 15 residues. Germline V gene data show CDR1 as MNHNY and CDR2 as SVGAGI (reference sequence). The ends were cut back, 2 bases at V and 3 bases at J, with 14 bases in the middle.

This clone was counted only a few times. This rearrangement joins TRBV15 to TRBJ1-1; a possible D gene is TRBD1 (5 bases). The CDR3 length is 14 residues. Germline V gene sequence: CDR1 LNHNV, CDR2 YYDKDF (reference sequence). Trimming removed 3 bases from V and 5 bases from J, with 13 bases in between. The CDR3 bases are TGTGCCACCAGCAGCGTGGGGGGGAGGACTGAAGCTTTCTTT. Translated: CATSSVGGRTEAFF.

This clone appeared once. The chain has TRBV19 and TRBJ2-5; weak D call: TRBD1 (7 bases). Trimming pared 4 bases from V and 2 bases from J, leaving 14 bases between. Germline V gives CDR1 LNHDA, CDR2 SQIVND (reference sequence). CDR3 length equals 15 residues. The CDR3: CASSRQGLHQETQYF. The CDR3 region has the DNA TGTGCCAGTAGTAGACAGGGACTCCATCAAGAGACCCAGTACTTC. The complete variable domain, with remaining parts taken from reference TRBV19 and TRBJ2-5, reads DGGITQSPKYLFRKEGQNVTLSCEQNLNHDAMYWYRQDPGQGLRLIYYSQIVNDFQKGDIAEGYSVSREKKESFPLTVTSAQKNPTAFYLCASSRQGLHQETQYFGPGTRLLVL.

The chain joins TRBV5-1 to TRBJ2-1; 7 nucleotides align to TRBD2. Germline CDR1 reads SGHRS; CDR2 reads YFSETQ. This CDR3 is 17 amino acids long. V trimming: 0 bases; J trimming: 7 bases; junction bases outside the gene matches: 13. CDR3 sequence reads: CASSLALGLPSLNEQFF. DNA for the CDR3: TGCGCCAGCAGCTTGGCCTTGGGACTACCCAGCCTTAATGAGCAGTTCTTC.

This chain joins TRBV15 and TRBJ1-2; no clear D gene. CDR1 is LNHNV, CDR2 YYDKDF, per germline (reference sequence). The CDR3 contains 16 residues. Trimming took 0 bases from V and 2 from J, leaving 13 bases between them. CDR3 amino acids: CATSRDRRSFNYGYTF. The CDR3 coding sequence is TGTGCCACCAGCAGAGATAGAAGGAGTTTCAACTATGGCTACACCTTC.

Worth noting for this clone: Germline is not matched at one junction end, which may reflect a read error. V usage is TRBV6-6 and J usage is TRBJ1-4, with a tentative D call TRBD1 (6 bases). This CDR3 spans 14 amino acids. The germline V gene encodes CDR1 MNHNY and CDR2 SVGAGI (reference sequence). Here the CDR3 DNA reads TGTGCCAGCAGTACCGGACAGCTGAATGACAAACTGTTTTTT. It is translated as CASSTGQLNDKLFF.

CDR3 in amino acids: CSVEAPRGEQYF. The DNA for the CDR3 is TGCAGCGTTGAGGCCCCCAGGGGCGAGCAGTACTTC. V and J are TRBV29-1 and TRBJ2-7; a weak D match, TRBD1 (6 bases). Between the trimmed V and J ends, which lost 3 bases and 6 bases, there was a span of 12 bases. CDR1 is SQVTM, CDR2 ANQGSEA, per germline. The CDR3 consists of 12 residues.

The genes are TRBV28 and TRBJ2-5, with TRBD2 matching over 8 bases. The CDR3 is made up of 14 amino acids. The ends lost 7 bases at V and 6 bases at J; junction bases unmatched: 10. Germline V CDR1 and CDR2: MDHEN, SYDVKM. CDR3 in amino acids: CASNLRGAVKTQYF. Here the CDR3 DNA reads TGTGCCAGCAACTTGCGGGGGGCAGTGAAGACCCAGTACTTC.

The chain recombines TRBV2 with TRBJ1-5, with D unresolved. This CDR3 region has 16 residues. From germline, CDR1 is SNHLY and CDR2 FYNNEI. Deletions cut 5 bases from V and 0 bases from J, with 14 bases between. The CDR3 DNA reads as TGTGCCAGCAGTCTTCAGGTGACCCTTAGCAATCAGCCCCAGCATTTT. Amino acids: CASSLQVTLSNQPQHF.

A single count supports this clone. The chain joins TRBV18 to TRBJ2-3; 7 bases fit TRBD2. Germline V CDR1 and CDR2: KGHSH, LQKENI. CDR3 length equals 16 residues. With V trimmed by 0 bases and J by 1 base, 4 bases remained unmatched. CDR3 protein: CASSPPGGRGTDTQYF. The CDR3 DNA is TGTGCCAGCTCACCACCAGGAGGGAGGGGCACAGATACGCAGTATTTT.

This clone showed up just once. The chain has TRBV6-5 and TRBJ1-2; the D gene is possibly TRBD1 (5 bases). V lost 9 bases and J 8 bases, leaving 13 bases between the germline ends. The CDR3 loop spans 11 amino acids. Germline CDR1 MNHEY, CDR2 SVGAGI. The CDR3 sequence: CASVAGGGYTF. The CDR3 DNA is TGTGCCAGTGTCGCCGGGGGGGGCTACACCTTC.

V and J are TRBV19 and TRBJ2-7, with a possible D match to TRBD1 (6 bases). Trimming left V 4 bases short and J 5 bases short, with 12 bases between. The CDR3 consists of 13 residues. CDR1 LNHDA and CDR2 SQIVND come from the germline V gene (reference sequence). The CDR3 here is CASSRADSHEQYF. As DNA, the CDR3 is TGTGCCAGTAGTAGAGCGGACAGCCACGAGCAGTACTTC.

Concerning this clone: A junction end diverges from the germline sequence, so it may reflect a read error. The V and J genes are TRBV7-7 and TRBJ2-7; tentatively, D is TRBD1 (7 bases). This CDR3 has 13 residues. Germline V gene data show CDR1 as SSHAT and CDR2 as FNYEAQ (reference sequence). CDR3: CASSPTQGGEQYF. DNA of the CDR3: TGTGCTAGCAGTCCCACCCAGGGGGGCGAGCAGTACTTC. The full variable domain, its missing parts supplied by reference TRBV7-7 and TRBJ2-7, is GAGVSQSPRYKVTKRGQDVTLRCDPISSHATLYWYQQALGQGPEFLTYFNYEAQPDKSGLPSDRFSAERPEGSISTLTIQRTEQRDSAMYRCASSPTQGGEQYFGPGTRLTVT.

The chain is built from TRBV10-3 and TRBJ1-2; D is unclear. V was pared by 2 bases and J by 8 bases, with 12 bases between. From germline, CDR1 is ENHRY and CDR2 SYGVKD. The CDR3 sequence is 13 residues long. DNA for the CDR3: TGTGCCATCAGTGAGACGCTACAGACGGGCTACACCTTC. This translates into CAISETLQTGYTF.

This sequence joins TRBV6-6 and TRBJ1-2; D not resolved. Germline CDR1 reads MNHNY; CDR2 reads SVGAGI (reference sequence). The CDR3 is 12 amino acids. Trimming took 6 bases from V and 3 from J, leaving 8 bases between them. The CDR3 here is CASRIGDYGYTF. The DNA of the CDR3 is TGTGCCAGCAGGATAGGAGACTATGGCTACACCTTC.

The chain combines TRBV4-3 with TRBJ2-1, with TRBD2 as a possible D gene (6 bases). V dropped 1 base and J dropped 4 bases, with 11 bases sitting between them. The germline V gene encodes CDR1 LGHNA and CDR2 YSLEER. CDR3 length: 15 residues. The CDR3, as DNA: TGCGCCAGCAGCCAAGGGCTAGCGACTTACAATGAGCAGTTCTTC. Amino acids: CASSQGLATYNEQFF.

Comment on this clone: Other DNA variants within this sample encode the same CDR3. The gene calls are TRBV7-8 and TRBJ1-5, with a possible D match to TRBD1 (5 bases). Trimming stripped 2 bases from V and 4 bases from J, with 12 bases between. Germline V lookup: CDR1 SGHVS, CDR2 FQNEAQ. CDR3 length: 15 residues. CDR3 protein: CASSLSQGENQPQHF. In DNA form, the CDR3 reads TGTGCCAGCAGCTTATCCCAGGGTGAGAATCAGCCCCAGCATTTT.

The chain couples TRBV5-1 to TRBJ2-7, with unresolved D. Between the trimmed V and J ends, which lost 4 bases and 7 bases, there was a span of 15 bases. Germline CDR1 SGHRS, CDR2 YFSETQ. The CDR3 loop spans 13 amino acids. The CDR3, as DNA: TGCGCCAGCAGCATACCGTCCGACTCAGAGCAGTACTTC. It codes for CASSIPSDSEQYF.

This clone was seen more than once but under ten times. This chain joins TRBV6-5 and TRBJ1-5, with no clear D. There are 12 residues in the CDR3. CDR1 is MNHEY and CDR2 is SVGAGI in the germline V gene. Between the trimmed V and J ends, which lost 7 bases and 10 bases, there was a span of 14 bases. The CDR3 here is CASTTGVEPQHF. The CDR3 DNA sequence: TGTGCCAGCACCACCGGGGTCGAACCCCAGCATTTT.